This T cell receptor beta chain was identified during a study of identical twins' blood T cells. Study-wide results and caveats: Top TCRbeta clonotypes were shared more with twin than unrelated donors.

Germline values: CDR1 SNHLY, CDR2 FYNNEI. This CDR3 has 14 residues. V shed 5 bases, J shed 3 bases, and the junction held 3 bases outside the gene matches. The donors were healthy female monozygous twins, three pairs in total. Likely shared infections and vaccines: all three twin pairs were reared together. This clonotype was seen only a few times. The antigen remains undetermined. TCRdb reprocessed the 5' RACE reads via MiXCR and lists one record per CDR3 protein. In the table there are a few hundred thousand distinct CDR3 sequences, 28% of which are singletons. This chain uses TRBV2 with TRBJ2-3; TRBD1 matches 9 bases. The sample consisted of PBMCs. This receptor was obtained from a woman between 18 and 50 years old in good health. Here the CDR3 DNA reads TGTGCCAGCAGTCCTGACAGGGGGACAGATACGCAGTATTTT. Its protein product is CASSPDRGTDTQYF.